Following are 2 T cell receptor beta chains from one sample sequenced in a study of blood T cell repertoires in COVID-19. Here immunoSEQ multiplex PCR was the method, and the copy in TCRdb shows in-frame clones only, minus some. Of 250,000 or so clones in the sample, approximately 87% were seen once. Specimen: peripheral blood. The receptors come from a man in his sixties with acute or convalescent COVID-19.

As regards this clone: One end of the junction is discordant with germline, which a read error may explain. The chain couples TRBV6-6 to TRBJ1-1; the match to TRBD1 covers 8 bases. The CDR3 consists of 14 residues. Germline CDR1 and CDR2: MNHNY and SVGAGI (reference sequence). This chain's CDR3 is CASSRGQENIEAFF. CDR3 in DNA: TGTGCCAGCAGCCGGGGACAGGAGAACATTGAAGCTTTCTTT.

This chain uses TRBV5-1 with TRBJ1-2, with D possibly TRBD1 on 5 matching bases. Germline CDR1 and CDR2: SGHRS and YFSETQ. Trimming shortened V by 0 bases and J by 2 bases, and 8 bases separated the two germline ends. CDR3 length: 14 amino acids. The CDR3 DNA is TGCGCCAGCAGCTTGGGGGGCGAAAACTATGGCTACACCTTC. It specifies CASSLGGENYGYTF.